This T cell receptor (beta chain) was profiled in a study of T cells in Graves' hyperthyroidism and ophthalmopathy. About the study: Peripheral blood draws took place at initial diagnosis, ahead of any treatment.

Researchers amplified the TCR beta CDR3 regions from RNA transcripts. The HTBI set primed first-round TCR CDR3 RT-PCR. TCRdb re-derived calls from the multiplex PCR reads in MiXCR, one entry per CDR3 protein. The repertoire holds 490,000 or so distinct CDR3 sequences, with around 20% as singletons. In germline, CDR1 is ENHRY, CDR2 SYGVKD. Trimming removed 4 bases from V and 2 bases from J; junction bases left unmatched: 2. The CDR3 sequence is 15 residues long. This clonotype was recorded a few times. Sequencing was carried out using blood. This clonotype was obtained from a man in his forties with Graves' ophthalmopathy. This rearrangement joins TRBV10-3 to TRBJ2-3; 11 bases match TRBD2. The CDR3 is CAISASGGFTDTQYF. In nucleotides, the CDR3 is TGTGCCATCAGTGCTAGCGGGGGGTTCACAGATACGCAGTATTTT.